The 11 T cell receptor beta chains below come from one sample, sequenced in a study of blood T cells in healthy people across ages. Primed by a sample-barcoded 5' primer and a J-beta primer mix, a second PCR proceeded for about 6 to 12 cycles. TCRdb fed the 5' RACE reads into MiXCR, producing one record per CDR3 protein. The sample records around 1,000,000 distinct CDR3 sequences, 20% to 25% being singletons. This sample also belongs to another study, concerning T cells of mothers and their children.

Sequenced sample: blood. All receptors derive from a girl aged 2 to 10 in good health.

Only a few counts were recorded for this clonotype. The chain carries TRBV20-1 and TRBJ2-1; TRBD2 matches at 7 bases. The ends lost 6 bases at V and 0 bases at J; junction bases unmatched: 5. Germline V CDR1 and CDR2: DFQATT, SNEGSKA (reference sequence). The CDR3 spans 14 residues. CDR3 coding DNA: TGCAGTGCCTGGGGGGGGAGCTCCTACAATGAGCAGTTCTTC. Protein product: CSAWGGSSYNEQFF.

CDR3 nucleotide sequence: TGTGCCAGTAGCCAGACCCGGACTAGCGGGGGAAACAATGAGCAGTTCTTC. Protein product: CASSQTRTSGGNNEQFF. V and J are TRBV2 and TRBJ2-1, with TRBD2 matching 13 bases. This CDR3 contains 17 residues. Germline CDR1 is SNHLY and CDR2 is FYNNEI. Trimming at V came to 9 bases and at J to 5 bases, leaving 13 bases not matched to a gene.

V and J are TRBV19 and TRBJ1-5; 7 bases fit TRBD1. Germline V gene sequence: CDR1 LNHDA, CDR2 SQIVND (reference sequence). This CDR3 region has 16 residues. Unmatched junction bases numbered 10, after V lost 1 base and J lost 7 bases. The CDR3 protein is CASSIAHYRGEQPQHF. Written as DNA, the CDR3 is TGTGCCAGTAGTATAGCCCACTACAGGGGTGAGCAGCCCCAGCATTTT.

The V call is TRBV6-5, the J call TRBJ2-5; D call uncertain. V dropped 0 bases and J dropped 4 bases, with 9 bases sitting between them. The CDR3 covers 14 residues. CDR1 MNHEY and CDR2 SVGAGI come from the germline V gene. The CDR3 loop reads CASSYSYKGETQYF. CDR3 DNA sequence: TGTGCCAGCAGTTACTCGTATAAGGGAGAGACCCAGTACTTC.

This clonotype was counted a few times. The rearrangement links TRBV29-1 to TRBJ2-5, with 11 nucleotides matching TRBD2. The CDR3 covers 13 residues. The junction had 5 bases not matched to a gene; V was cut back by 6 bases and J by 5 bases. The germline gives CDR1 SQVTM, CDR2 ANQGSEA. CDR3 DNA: TGCAGCGTACCGGGACTAGCGGAGGAGACCCAGTACTTC. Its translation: CSVPGLAEETQYF.

CDR3: CSVEGQGGYTF. CDR3 bases: TGCAGCGTTGAGGGACAAGGCGGCTACACCTTC. The V call is TRBV29-1, the J call TRBJ1-2, with D possibly TRBD1 on 6 matching bases. The CDR3 has 11 amino acids. The germline V and J ends were trimmed by 3 bases and 8 bases, with 10 bases remaining between them. CDR1 and CDR2 from the germline V gene are SQVTM and ANQGSEA. The variable domain in full, completed from reference TRBV29-1 and TRBJ1-2, reads SAVISQKPSRDICQRGTSLTIQCQVDSQVTMMFWYRQQPGQSLTLIATANQGSEATYESGFVIDKFPISRPNLTFSTLTVSNMSPEDSSIYLCSVEGQGGYTFGSGTRLTVV.

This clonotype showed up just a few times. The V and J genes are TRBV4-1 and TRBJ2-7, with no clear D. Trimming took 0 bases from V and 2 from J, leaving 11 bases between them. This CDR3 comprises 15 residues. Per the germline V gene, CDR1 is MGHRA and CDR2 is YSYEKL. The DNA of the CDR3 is TGCGCCAGCAGCCAAGATCATCCGGACCCCTACGAGCAGTACTTC. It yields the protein CASSQDHPDPYEQYF.

For the CDR3, the DNA is TGCAGCGTTACAAGACAGGGAACCAGCACAGATACGCAGTATTTT. Translation: CSVTRQGTSTDTQYF. This sequence joins TRBV29-1 and TRBJ2-3; 7 bases map to TRBD1. CDR3 length equals 15 residues. V lost 5 bases to trimming and J lost 0 bases; unmatched junction nucleotides: 8. The germline V gene encodes CDR1 SQVTM and CDR2 ANQGSEA.

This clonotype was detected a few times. This CDR3 reads CASSKIGTGSHEQYF. CDR3 DNA sequence: TGCGCCAGCAGCAAGATCGGGACAGGGTCCCACGAGCAGTACTTC. The chain joins TRBV5-1 to TRBJ2-7, with 9 bases that match TRBD1. V gave up 4 bases and J gave up 5 bases; unmatched junction bases: 10. The CDR3 is made up of 15 amino acids. From germline, CDR1 is SGHRS and CDR2 YFSETQ.

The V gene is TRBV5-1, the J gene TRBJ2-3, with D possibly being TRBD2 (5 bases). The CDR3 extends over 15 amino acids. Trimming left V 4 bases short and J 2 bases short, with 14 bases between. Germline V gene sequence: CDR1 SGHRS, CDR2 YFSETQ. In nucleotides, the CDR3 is TGCGCCAGCAGCAGCGGACGGGCTATCACAGATACGCAGTATTTT. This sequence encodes CASSSGRAITDTQYF. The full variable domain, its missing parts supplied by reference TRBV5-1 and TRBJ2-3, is KAGVTQTPRYLIKTRGQQVTLSCSPISGHRSVSWYQQTPGQGLQFLFEYFSETQRNKGNFPGRFSGRQFSNSRSEMNVSTLELGDSALYLCASSSGRAITDTQYFGPGTRLTVL.

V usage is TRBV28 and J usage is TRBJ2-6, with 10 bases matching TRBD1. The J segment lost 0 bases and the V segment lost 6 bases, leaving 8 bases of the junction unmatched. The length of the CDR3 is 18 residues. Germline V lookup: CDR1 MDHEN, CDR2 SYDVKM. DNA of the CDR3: TGTGCCAGCAGACCTCGGGACAGGGGACGCTCTGGGGCCAACGTCCTGACTTTC. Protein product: CASRPRDRGRSGANVLTF. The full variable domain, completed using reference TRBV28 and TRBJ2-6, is DVKVTQSSRYLVKRTGEKVFLECVQDMDHENMFWYRQDPGLGLRLIYFSYDVKMKEKGDIPEGYSVSREKKERFSLILESASTNQTSMYLCASRPRDRGRSGANVLTFGAGSRLTVL.